This is a list of T cell receptor beta chains from one sample in a study of blood T cell repertoires in COVID-19. Profiling relied on immunoSEQ multiplex PCR, and the TCRdb table lists in-frame clones only, not all of them. The table shows some 270,000 clones, with 75% to 90% occurring only once. Sample: peripheral blood. These receptors were taken from a man aged 50 to 59 with acute or convalescent COVID-19. Each CDR3 is given with its conserved first and last residue. A D gene is named only where the DNA matches it firmly. Not every row has a clone size; where given, it reads once, few, many or a size class.

j_call v_call clone_size d_call cdr3_aa cdr3_nt
TRBJ1-1 TRBV7-8 once TRBD1 CASSSGQGLIMNTEAFF TGTGCCAGCAGCTCCGGACAGGGACTTATCATGAACACTGAAGCTTTCTTT
TRBJ2-7 TRBV5-4 NA TRBD2 CASSLRTSSTYEQYF TGTGCCAGCAGCTTGAGGACTAGCTCGACCTACGAGCAGTACTTC
TRBJ1-3 TRBV5-1 NA NA CASSLGGRSGNTIYF TGCGCCAGCAGCTTGGGGGGCAGATCTGGAAACACCATATATTTT
TRBJ2-2 TRBV9 NA TRBD2 CASSVAGPSGAGELFF TGTGCCAGCAGCGTAGCCGGGCCTAGCGGAGCCGGGGAGCTGTTTTTT
TRBJ1-4 TRBV3-1/TRBV3-2 NA NA CASSQAAPSSATNEKLFF TGTGCCAGCAGCCAAGCGGCACCGTCTAGTGCAACTAATGAAAAACTGTTTTTT
TRBJ1-5 TRBV28 NA TRBD1 CASRRQGRNQPQHF TGTGCCAGCAGAAGACAGGGAAGAAATCAGCCCCAGCATTTT
TRBJ1-2 TRBV9 NA TRBD1 CASSVDQGEFYGYTF TGTGCCAGCAGCGTAGATCAGGGGGAATTCTATGGCTACACCTTC
TRBJ2-7 TRBV5-6 NA NA CASSLVAGNLYEQYF TGTGCCAGCAGCTTGGTGGCAGGAAATCTCTACGAGCAGTACTTC
TRBJ2-1 TRBV6-5 NA NA CASSLPRKSPNEQFF TGTGCCAGCAGTCTCCCGCGAAAGTCGCCGAATGAGCAGTTCTTC
TRBJ1-2 TRBV6-4 NA NA CASSPGEKGYGYTF TGTGCCAGCAGTCCAGGGGAGAAGGGCTATGGCTACACCTTC
TRBJ2-2 TRBV5-1 NA TRBD1 CASSLAGPGGLYYANTGELFF TGCGCCAGCAGCTTGGCAGGGCCAGGGGGCCTTTACTACGCGAACACCGGGGAGCTGTTTTTT
TRBJ1-2 TRBV30 NA NA CAWSPRYGGDGYTF TGTGCCTGGAGTCCACGTTATGGGGGCGATGGCTACACCTTC
TRBJ1-2 TRBV5-1 once NA CASSLGRGNYGYTF TGCGCCAGCAGCTTGGGTCGGGGAAACTATGGCTACACCTTC
TRBJ1-1 TRBV21-1 few NA CASSPRGGGTEAFF TGTGCCAGCAGCCCCCGAGGGGGTGGGACTGAAGCTTTCTTT
TRBJ1-6 TRBV6-5 NA NA CASSYEASSYNSPLHF TGTGCCAGCAGTTACGAGGCGAGCTCCTATAATTCACCCCTCCACTTT
TRBJ2-5 TRBV6-6 NA TRBD2 CASTLTSGGQETQYF TGTGCCAGCACTCTGACTAGCGGGGGACAAGAGACCCAGTACTTC
TRBJ2-7 TRBV10-3 NA TRBD1 CAISGRTGHEQYF TGTGCCATCAGTGGCCGGACAGGCCACGAGCAGTACTTC
TRBJ1-2 TRBV4-2 NA TRBD1 CASSQEMVTGRNYGYTF TGTGCCAGCAGCCAAGAAATGGTGACAGGGCGTAACTATGGCTACACCTTC
TRBJ2-7 TRBV27 NA TRBD1 CASRGQGRSYEQYF TGTGCCAGCAGGGGACAGGGTCGTTCCTACGAGCAGTACTTC
TRBJ1-2 TRBV6-5 NA TRBD1 CASSLGTGRNGYTF TGTGCCAGCAGCTTAGGGACAGGACGGAATGGCTACACCTTC
TRBJ1-1 TRBV5-4 NA NA CASSPGGGQAEAFF TGTGCCAGCAGCCCGGGCGGGGGGCAAGCTGAAGCTTTCTTT
TRBJ2-1 TRBV9 NA NA CASSVAQGSYNEQFF TGTGCCAGCAGCGTGGCCCAGGGATCCTACAATGAGCAGTTCTTC
TRBJ1-1 TRBV11-2 NA NA CASSPQYSEAFF TGTGCCAGCAGCCCTCAATACAGTGAAGCTTTCTTT
TRBJ1-4 TRBV10-3 few NA CAISEWEGATNEKLFF TGTGCCATCAGTGAGTGGGAGGGTGCAACTAATGAAAAACTGTTTTTT
TRBJ1-5 TRBV19 once NA CASSPGYSNQPQHF TGTGCCAGTAGCCCGGGTTATAGCAATCAGCCCCAGCATTTT
TRBJ1-2 TRBV6-1 NA NA CASNPPGGGYTF TGTGCCAGCAACCCTCCGGGGGGTGGCTACACCTTC
TRBJ2-7 TRBV7-2 NA NA CASSFHYEQYF TGTGCCAGCAGTTTCCACTACGAGCAGTACTTC
TRBJ1-2 TRBV4-1 NA NA CASSPSTAVNYGYTF TGCGCCAGCAGCCCATCGACAGCCGTTAACTATGGCTACACCTTC
TRBJ2-3 TRBV11-2 NA TRBD2 CASSLASGGVGTDTQYF TGTGCCAGCAGCTTAGCGAGCGGGGGGGTGGGCACAGATACGCAGTATTTT
TRBJ1-1 TRBV2 NA NA CASTVYSDTEAFF TGTGCCAGCACTGTCTACAGTGACACTGAAGCTTTCTTT
TRBJ1-2 TRBV25-1 NA TRBD1 CASSAQGAVHGYTF TGTGCCAGCAGTGCACAGGGGGCGGTTCATGGCTACACCTTC
TRBJ2-2 TRBV3-1/TRBV3-2 few NA CASSHSDTGELFF TGTGCCAGCAGCCACTCAGACACCGGGGAGCTGTTTTTT
TRBJ2-7 TRBV6-6 NA NA CASSPTGTGGTGEQYF TGTGCCAGCAGTCCGACAGGGACGGGCGGGACGGGGGAGCAGTACTTC
TRBJ1-5 TRBV27 NA TRBD1 CASSSTTGWLRQPQHF TGTGCCAGCAGTTCTACGACAGGGTGGTTGAGGCAGCCCCAGCATTTT
TRBJ1-5 TRBV3-1/TRBV3-2 NA NA CASSQNSGKDQPQHF TGTGCCAGCAGCCAAAATTCAGGGAAGGATCAGCCCCAGCATTTT
TRBJ2-1 TRBV5-1 NA TRBD1 CAIPGRGQGYNEQFF TGCGCCATTCCGGGTCGGGGACAGGGCTACAATGAGCAGTTCTTC
TRBJ2-7 TRBV7-2 NA TRBD2 CASNPSGGPYEQYF TGTGCCAGCAATCCTTCGGGGGGGCCCTACGAGCAGTACTTC
TRBJ1-5 TRBV18 NA TRBD1 CASSLGQISNQPQHF TGTGCCAGCTCGTTGGGACAGATTAGCAATCAGCCCCAGCATTTT
TRBJ2-1 TRBV7-9 NA NA CASPFGSGNEQFF TGTGCCAGCCCGTTCGGTAGCGGCAATGAGCAGTTCTTC
TRBJ2-1 TRBV19 NA TRBD2 CATRRGGRNEQFF TGTGCCACTAGGCGGGGGGGGCGGAATGAGCAGTTCTTC
TRBJ2-1 TRBV9 NA TRBD1 CASSSTGTAYNEQFF TGTGCCAGCAGCTCTACAGGGACAGCGTACAATGAGCAGTTCTTC
TRBJ2-2 TRBV3-1/TRBV3-2 NA NA CASSQVAQGMGELFF TGTGCCAGCAGCCAAGTGGCACAGGGCATGGGGGAGCTGTTTTTT
TRBJ2-7 TRBV2 NA TRBD1 CASDRDLFYEQYF TGTGCCAGCGACAGGGATTTGTTCTACGAGCAGTACTTC
TRBJ1-2 TRBV6-5 NA NA CASSYSSGGDGYTF TGTGCCAGCAGTTACTCGAGCGGAGGGGATGGCTACACCTTC
TRBJ1-1 TRBV7-9 NA NA CASSLGQNTEAFF TGTGCCAGCAGCTTAGGACAGAACACTGAAGCTTTCTTT
TRBJ1-1 TRBV19 once NA CASSRTGAEEAFF TGTGCCAGTAGTAGAACAGGTGCCGAAGAAGCTTTCTTT
TRBJ2-1 TRBV7-3 NA TRBD1 CASNPGQGPYNEQFF TGTGCCAGCAACCCGGGACAGGGGCCCTACAATGAGCAGTTCTTC
TRBJ1-1 TRBV18 NA NA CASSPAGMNTEAFF TGTGCCAGCTCACCAGCAGGAATGAACACTGAAGCTTTCTTT
TRBJ2-1 TRBV11-3 NA TRBD1 CASRDRGSYEQFF TGTGCCAGTCGGGACAGGGGTTCGTATGAGCAGTTCTTC
TRBJ2-7 TRBV30 NA TRBD1 CAWSGQGIYEQYF TGTGCCTGGAGTGGACAGGGGATATACGAGCAGTACTTC
TRBJ1-1 TRBV19 NA TRBD1 CASIQGARTEAFF TGTGCCAGTATTCAGGGGGCGCGAACTGAAGCTTTCTTT
TRBJ1-6 TRBV7-6 few NA CASSNAQVNSPLHF TGTGCCAGCAGCAACGCCCAGGTGAATTCACCCCTCCACTTT
TRBJ2-5 TRBV5-6 NA TRBD1 CASSLSRDRGAETQYF TGTGCCAGCAGCTTGTCCAGGGACAGGGGGGCAGAGACCCAGTACTTC
TRBJ2-7 TRBV7-8 NA NA CASSPRRGVPYEQYF TGTGCCAGCAGCCCCCGCAGGGGGGTCCCCTACGAGCAGTACTTC
TRBJ2-5 TRBV19 NA NA CASSRATSQETQYF TGTGCAAGTAGTAGGGCCACATCCCAAGAGACCCAGTACTTC
TRBJ2-7 TRBV27 NA NA CASSLKSSYEQYF TGTGCCAGCAGTTTGAAGAGCTCCTACGAGCAGTACTTC
TRBJ1-1 TRBV7-3 NA NA CASSLTGLEAFF TGTGCCAGCAGCTTAACCGGACTTGAAGCTTTCTTT
TRBJ1-2 TRBV7-9 once NA CASSPPSPANYGYTF TGTGCCAGCAGCCCACCCTCCCCAGCTAACTATGGCTACACCTTC